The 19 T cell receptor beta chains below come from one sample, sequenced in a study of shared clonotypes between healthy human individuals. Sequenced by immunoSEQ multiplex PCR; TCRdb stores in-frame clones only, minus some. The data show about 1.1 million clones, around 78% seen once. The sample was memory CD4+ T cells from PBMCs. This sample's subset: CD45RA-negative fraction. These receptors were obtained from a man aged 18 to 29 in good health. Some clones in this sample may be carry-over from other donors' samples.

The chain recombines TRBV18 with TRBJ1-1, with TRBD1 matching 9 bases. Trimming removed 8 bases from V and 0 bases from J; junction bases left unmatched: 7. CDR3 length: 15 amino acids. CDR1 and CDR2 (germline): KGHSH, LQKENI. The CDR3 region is CASRRTGVLNTEAFF. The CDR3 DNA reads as TGTGCCAGCAGGAGGACAGGGGTACTGAACACTGAAGCTTTCTTT.

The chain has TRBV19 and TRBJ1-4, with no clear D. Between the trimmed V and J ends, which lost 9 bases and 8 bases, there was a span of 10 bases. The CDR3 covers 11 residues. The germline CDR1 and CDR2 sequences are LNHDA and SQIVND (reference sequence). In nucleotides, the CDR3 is TGTGCCAGCGGAGGGAGAGAAAAACTGTTTTTT. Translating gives CASGGREKLFF.

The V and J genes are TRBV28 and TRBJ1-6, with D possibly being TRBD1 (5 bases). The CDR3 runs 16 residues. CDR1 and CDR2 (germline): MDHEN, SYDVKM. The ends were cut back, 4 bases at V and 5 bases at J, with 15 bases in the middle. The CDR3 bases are TGTGCCAGCAGTTCCATGGGGAGGGGAGATAATTCACCCCTCCACTTT. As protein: CASSSMGRGDNSPLHF.

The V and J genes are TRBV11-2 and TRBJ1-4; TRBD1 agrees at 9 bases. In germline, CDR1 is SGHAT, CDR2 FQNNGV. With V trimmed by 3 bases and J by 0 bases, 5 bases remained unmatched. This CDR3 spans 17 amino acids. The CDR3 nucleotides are TGTGCCAGCAGCTTTTGGGGACAGGGTACAACTAATGAAAAACTGTTTTTT. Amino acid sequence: CASSFWGQGTTNEKLFF.

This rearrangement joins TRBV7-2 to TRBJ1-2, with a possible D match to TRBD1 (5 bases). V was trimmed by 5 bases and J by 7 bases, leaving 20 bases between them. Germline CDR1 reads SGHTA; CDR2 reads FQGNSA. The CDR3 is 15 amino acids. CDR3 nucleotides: TGTGCCAGCAGCGCCTGGGACCGCCGTTACGGTGGCTACACCTTC. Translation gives CASSAWDRRYGGYTF.

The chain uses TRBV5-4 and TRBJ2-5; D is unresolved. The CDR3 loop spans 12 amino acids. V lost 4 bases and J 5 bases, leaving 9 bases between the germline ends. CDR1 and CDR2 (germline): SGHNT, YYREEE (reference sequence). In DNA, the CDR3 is TGTGCCAGCAGCCCCACACGGGAGACCCAGTACTTC. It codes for CASSPTRETQYF.

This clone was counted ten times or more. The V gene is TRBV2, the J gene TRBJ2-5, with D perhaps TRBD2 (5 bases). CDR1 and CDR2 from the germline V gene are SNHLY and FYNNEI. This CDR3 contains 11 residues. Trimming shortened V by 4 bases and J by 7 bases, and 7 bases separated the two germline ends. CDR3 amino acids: CASSARGTQYF. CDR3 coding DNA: TGTGCCAGCAGTGCCCGGGGGACCCAGTACTTC. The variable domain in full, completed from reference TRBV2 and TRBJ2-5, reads EPEVTQTPSHQVTQMGQEVILRCVPISNHLYFYWYRQILGQKVEFLVSFYNNEISEKSEIFDDQFSVERPDGSNFTLKIRSTKLEDSAMYFCASSARGTQYFGPGTRLLVL.

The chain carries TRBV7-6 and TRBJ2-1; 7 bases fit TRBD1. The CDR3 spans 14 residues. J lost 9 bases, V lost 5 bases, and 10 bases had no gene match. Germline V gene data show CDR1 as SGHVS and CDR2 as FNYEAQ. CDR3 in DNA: TGTGCCAGCAGCGAGCCCGGACAGGTTCGTGAGCAGTTCTTC. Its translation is CASSEPGQVREQFF. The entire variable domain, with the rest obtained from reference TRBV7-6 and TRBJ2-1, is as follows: GAGVSQSPRYKVTKRGQDVALRCDPISGHVSLYWYRQALGQGPEFLTYFNYEAQQDKSGLPNDRFSAERPEGSISTLTIQRTEQRDSAMYRCASSEPGQVREQFFGPGTRLTVL.

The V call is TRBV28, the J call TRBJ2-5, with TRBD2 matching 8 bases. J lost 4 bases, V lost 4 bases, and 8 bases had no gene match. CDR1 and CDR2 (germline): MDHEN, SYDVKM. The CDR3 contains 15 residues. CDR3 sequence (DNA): TGTGCCAGCAGTTACCACGGGCTAGCGGGAGAGACCCAGTACTTC. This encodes CASSYHGLAGETQYF.

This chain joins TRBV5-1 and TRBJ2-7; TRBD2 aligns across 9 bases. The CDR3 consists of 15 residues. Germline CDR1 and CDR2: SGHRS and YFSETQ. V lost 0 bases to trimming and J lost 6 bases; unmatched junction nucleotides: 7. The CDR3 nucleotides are TGCGCCAGCAGCTTGGAGGGGACTAGCCCGAGCGAGCAGTACTTC. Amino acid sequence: CASSLEGTSPSEQYF.

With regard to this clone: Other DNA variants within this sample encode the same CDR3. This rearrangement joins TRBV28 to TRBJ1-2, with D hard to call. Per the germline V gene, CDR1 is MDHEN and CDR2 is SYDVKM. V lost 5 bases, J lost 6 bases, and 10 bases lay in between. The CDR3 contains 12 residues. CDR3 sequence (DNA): TGTGCCAGCAGTCCGCGGCAGCATGGCTACACCTTC. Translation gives CASSPRQHGYTF.

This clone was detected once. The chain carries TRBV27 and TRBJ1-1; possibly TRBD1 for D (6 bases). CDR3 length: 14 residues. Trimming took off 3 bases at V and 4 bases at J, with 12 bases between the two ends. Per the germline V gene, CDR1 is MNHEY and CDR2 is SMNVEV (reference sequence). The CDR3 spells CASSFAGAVTEAFF. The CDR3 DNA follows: TGTGCCAGCAGTTTTGCAGGGGCAGTCACTGAAGCTTTCTTT.

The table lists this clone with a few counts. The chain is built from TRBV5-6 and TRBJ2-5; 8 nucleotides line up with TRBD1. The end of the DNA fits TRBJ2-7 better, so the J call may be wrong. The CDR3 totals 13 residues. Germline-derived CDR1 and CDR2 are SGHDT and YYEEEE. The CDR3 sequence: CASSSTGAYEQYF. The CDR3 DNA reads TGTGCCAGCAGCTCGACAGGGGCTTACGAGCAGTACTTC.

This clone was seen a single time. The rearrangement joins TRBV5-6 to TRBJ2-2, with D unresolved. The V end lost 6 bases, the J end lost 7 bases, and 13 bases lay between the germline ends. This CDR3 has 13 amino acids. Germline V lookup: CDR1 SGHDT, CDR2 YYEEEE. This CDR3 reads CASTYSPNGELFF. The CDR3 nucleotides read TGTGCCAGCACCTACTCCCCTAACGGGGAGCTGTTTTTT.

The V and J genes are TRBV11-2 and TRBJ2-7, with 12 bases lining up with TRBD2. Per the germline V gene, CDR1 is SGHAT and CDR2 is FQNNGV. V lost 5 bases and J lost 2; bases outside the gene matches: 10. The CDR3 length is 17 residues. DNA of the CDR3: TGTGCCAGCAGCCCTGAACTAGCGGGAGGCCCCCCCTACGAGCAGTACTTC. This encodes CASSPELAGGPPYEQYF.

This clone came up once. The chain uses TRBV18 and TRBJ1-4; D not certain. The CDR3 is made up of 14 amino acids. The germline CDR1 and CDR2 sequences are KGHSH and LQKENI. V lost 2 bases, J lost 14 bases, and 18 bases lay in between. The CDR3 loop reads CASSPGEAVGRLFF. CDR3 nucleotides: TGTGCCAGCTCACCAGGGGAAGCCGTCGGGAGGCTGTTTTTT.

The CDR3 nucleotides read TGTGCCAGCAGCCAGTCACAGGGGGATGAAAAACTGTTTTTT. This encodes CASSQSQGDEKLFF. The chain has TRBV5-5 and TRBJ1-4; 8 bases are a match to TRBD1. Trimming took 4 bases from V and 6 from J; bases not matched to a gene: 5. The germline gives CDR1 SGHKS, CDR2 YYEKEE (reference sequence). This CDR3 has 14 amino acids.

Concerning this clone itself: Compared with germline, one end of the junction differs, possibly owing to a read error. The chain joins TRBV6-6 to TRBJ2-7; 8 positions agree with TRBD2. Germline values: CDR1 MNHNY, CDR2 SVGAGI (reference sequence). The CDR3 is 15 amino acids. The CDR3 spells CASSPGGRNSHEQYF. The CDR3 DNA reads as TGTGCCAGCAGTCCGGGGGGGCGGAACTCCCACGAGCAGTACTTC.

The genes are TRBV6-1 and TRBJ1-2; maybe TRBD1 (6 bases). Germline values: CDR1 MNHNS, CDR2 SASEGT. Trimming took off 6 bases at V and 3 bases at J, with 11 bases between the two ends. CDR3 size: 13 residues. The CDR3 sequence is CASRRAGDYGYTF. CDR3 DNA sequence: TGTGCCAGCAGGAGGGCAGGGGACTATGGCTACACCTTC.